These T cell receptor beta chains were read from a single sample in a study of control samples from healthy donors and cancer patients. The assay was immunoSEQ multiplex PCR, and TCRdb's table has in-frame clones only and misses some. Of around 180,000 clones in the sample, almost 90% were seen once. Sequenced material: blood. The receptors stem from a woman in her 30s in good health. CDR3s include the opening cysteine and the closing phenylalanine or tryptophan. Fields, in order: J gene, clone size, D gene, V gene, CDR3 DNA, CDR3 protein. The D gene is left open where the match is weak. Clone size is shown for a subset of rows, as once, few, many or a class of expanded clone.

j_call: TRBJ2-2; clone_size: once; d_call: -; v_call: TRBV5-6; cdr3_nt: TGTGCCAGCAGGCCATTAGCTGGGGGGACCGGGGAGCTGTTTTTT; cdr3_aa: CASRPLAGGTGELFF
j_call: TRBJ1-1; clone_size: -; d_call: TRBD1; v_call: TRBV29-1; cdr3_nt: TGCAGCGTAAGAGGGGACAGGATGGACACTGAAGCTTTCTTT; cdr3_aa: CSVRGDRMDTEAFF
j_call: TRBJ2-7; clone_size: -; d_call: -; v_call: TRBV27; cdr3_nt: TGTGCCAGCAGTTCCGGCCTTTACGAGCAGTACTTC; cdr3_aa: CASSSGLYEQYF
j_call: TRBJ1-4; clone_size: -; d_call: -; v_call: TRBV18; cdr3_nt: TGTGCCAGCTCACCACGGACGGGGGCTAATGAAAAACTGTTTTTT; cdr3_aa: CASSPRTGANEKLFF
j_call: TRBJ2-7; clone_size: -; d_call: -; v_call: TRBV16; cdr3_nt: TGTGCCAGCAGCCAGACGTACGAGCAGTACTTC; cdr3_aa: CASSQTYEQYF
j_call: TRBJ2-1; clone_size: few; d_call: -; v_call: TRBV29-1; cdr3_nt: TGCAGCGTTGCCACCGGGACACTAGGCAATGAGCAGTTCTTC; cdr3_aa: CSVATGTLGNEQFF
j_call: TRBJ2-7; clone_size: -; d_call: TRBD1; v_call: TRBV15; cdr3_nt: TGTGCCACCAGCACAGACAGGGGGGTCCCCTACGAGCAGTACTTC; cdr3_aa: CATSTDRGVPYEQYF
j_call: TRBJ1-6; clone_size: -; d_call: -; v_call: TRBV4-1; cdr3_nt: TGCGCCAGCAGCCAAGGGGTTCTTCATAATTCACCCCTCCACTTT; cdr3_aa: CASSQGVLHNSPLHF
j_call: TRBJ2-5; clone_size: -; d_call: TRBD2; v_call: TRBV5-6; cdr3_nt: TGTGCCAGCAGTGGTCTAGCGGGGGGAATAAAGCAAGAGACCCAGTACTTC; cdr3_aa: CASSGLAGGIKQETQYF
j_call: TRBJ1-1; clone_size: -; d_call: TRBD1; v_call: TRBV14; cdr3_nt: TGTGCCAGCAGCCAGCACGACAGGGTGAACACTGAAGCTTTCTTT; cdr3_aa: CASSQHDRVNTEAFF
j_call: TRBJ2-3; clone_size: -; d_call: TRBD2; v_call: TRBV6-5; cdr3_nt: TGTGCCAGCAGGAGGACTAGCGGGGGGACAGATACGCAGTATTTT; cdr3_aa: CASRRTSGGTDTQYF
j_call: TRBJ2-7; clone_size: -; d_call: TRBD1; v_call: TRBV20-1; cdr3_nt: TGCAGTGCTAGTGCCGGGCCGGGACAGGGGTACGAGCAGTACTTC; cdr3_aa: CSASAGPGQGYEQYF
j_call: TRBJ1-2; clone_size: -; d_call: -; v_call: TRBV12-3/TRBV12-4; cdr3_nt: TGTGCCAGCAGTTTAAGGAACTATGGCTACACCTTC; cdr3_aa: CASSLRNYGYTF
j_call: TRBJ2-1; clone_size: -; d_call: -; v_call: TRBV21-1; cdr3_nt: TGTGCCAGCACCTCCGGGACACGGGTATTCGATGAGCAGTTCTTC; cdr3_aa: CASTSGTRVFDEQFF
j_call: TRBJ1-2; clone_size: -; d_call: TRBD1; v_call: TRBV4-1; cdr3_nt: TGCGCCAGCAGCCAAGCCATCGGGACAGGGGGCAACTATGGCTACACCTTC; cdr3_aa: CASSQAIGTGGNYGYTF
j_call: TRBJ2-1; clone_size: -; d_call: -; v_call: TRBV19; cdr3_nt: TGTGCCAGTAAATCGGCCGGGGGCGGGAATGAGCAGTTCTTC; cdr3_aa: CASKSAGGGNEQFF
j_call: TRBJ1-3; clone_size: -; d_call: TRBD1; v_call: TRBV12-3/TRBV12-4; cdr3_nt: TGTGCCAGCAGTCAGGGGGACACCATATATTTT; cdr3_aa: CASSQGDTIYF
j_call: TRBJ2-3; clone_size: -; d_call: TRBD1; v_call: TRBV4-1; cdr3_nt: TGCGCCAGCAGCCAAGACCACAGGGGAGCAGATACGCAGTATTTT; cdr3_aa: CASSQDHRGADTQYF
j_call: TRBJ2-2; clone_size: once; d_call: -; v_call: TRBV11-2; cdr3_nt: TGTGCCAGCAGCTTAGTACTATCCGGGGAGCTGTTTTTT; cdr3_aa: CASSLVLSGELFF
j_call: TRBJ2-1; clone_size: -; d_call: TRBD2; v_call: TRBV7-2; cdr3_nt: TGTGCCAGCAGCTTAGATCGGACTAGCGGGTTCGCCTACAATGAGCAGTTCTTC; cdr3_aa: CASSLDRTSGFAYNEQFF
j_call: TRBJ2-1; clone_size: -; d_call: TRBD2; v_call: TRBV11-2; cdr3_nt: TGTGCCAGCAGCTTGGGGACTAGCGGGGGATACTACAATGAGCAGTTCTTC; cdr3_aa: CASSLGTSGGYYNEQFF
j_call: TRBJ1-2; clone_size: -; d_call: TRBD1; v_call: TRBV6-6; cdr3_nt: TGTGCCAGCAGCGGGACAGGGGTCCATGGCTACACCTTC; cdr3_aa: CASSGTGVHGYTF
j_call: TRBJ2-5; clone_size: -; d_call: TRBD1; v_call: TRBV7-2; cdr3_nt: TGTGCCAGCAGCTTAGAAACAGGGGTGGGAAAGACCCAGTACTTC; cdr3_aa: CASSLETGVGKTQYF
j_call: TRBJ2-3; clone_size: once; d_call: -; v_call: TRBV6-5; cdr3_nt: TGTGCCAGCAATATGAACGTAGATACGCAGTATTTT; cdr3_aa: CASNMNVDTQYF
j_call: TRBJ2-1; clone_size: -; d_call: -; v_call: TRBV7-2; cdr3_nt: TGTGCCAGCAGCCAATCACGGGGTACGAGCTCCTACAATGAGCAGTTCTTC; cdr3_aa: CASSQSRGTSSYNEQFF
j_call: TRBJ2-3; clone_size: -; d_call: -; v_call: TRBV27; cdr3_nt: TGTGCCAGCAGTTTATCGCGGACATTCGGTACGCAGTATTTT; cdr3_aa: CASSLSRTFGTQYF
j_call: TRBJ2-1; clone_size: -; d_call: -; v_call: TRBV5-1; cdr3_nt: TGCGCCAGCAGTCTTGGGTGGGAGACGGGAAATGAGCAGTTCTTC; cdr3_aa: CASSLGWETGNEQFF
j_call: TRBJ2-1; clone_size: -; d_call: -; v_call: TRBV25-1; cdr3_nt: TGTGCCAGCAGTACAGGGTACAATGAGCAGTTCTTC; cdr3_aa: CASSTGYNEQFF
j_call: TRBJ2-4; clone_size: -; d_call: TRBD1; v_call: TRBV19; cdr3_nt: TGTGCCACCAGTGCCCTCCGGGACAGGGCCTCGGTGGGGGACATTCAGTACTTC; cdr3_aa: CATSALRDRASVGDIQYF
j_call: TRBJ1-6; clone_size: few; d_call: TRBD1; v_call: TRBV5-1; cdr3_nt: TGCGCCAGCAGCCGAGCCGGGACAGAAAATTCACCCCTCCACTTT; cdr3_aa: CASSRAGTENSPLHF
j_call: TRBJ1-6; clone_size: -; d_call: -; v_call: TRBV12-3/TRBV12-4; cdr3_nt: TGTGCCAGCAGTCCACAGTGGGGTTCACCCCTCCACTTT; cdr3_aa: CASSPQWGSPLHF
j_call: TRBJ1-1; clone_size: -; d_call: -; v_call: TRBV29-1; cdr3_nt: TGCAGCGTTGGTGGAGGGGTTAATGAAGCTTTCTTT; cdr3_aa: CSVGGGVNEAFF
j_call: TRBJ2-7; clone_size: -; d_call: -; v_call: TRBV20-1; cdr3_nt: TGCAGTTCCAGAGGAGGGAAAAAGCAGTACTTC; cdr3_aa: CSSRGGKKQYF
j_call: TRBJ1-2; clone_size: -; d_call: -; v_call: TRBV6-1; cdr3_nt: TGTGCCAGCAGTGATTACAGGGTGTCTTACTATGGCTACACCTTC; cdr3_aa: CASSDYRVSYYGYTF
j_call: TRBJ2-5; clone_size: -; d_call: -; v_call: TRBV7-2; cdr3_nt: TGTGCCACGTCATGGAAAGGGAGACCACAAGAGACCCAGTACTTC; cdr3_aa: CATSWKGRPQETQYF
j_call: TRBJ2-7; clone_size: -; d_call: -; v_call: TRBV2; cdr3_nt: TGTGCCAGCAGTTTGCAGGGTCGTGGCTACGAGCAGTACTTC; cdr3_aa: CASSLQGRGYEQYF
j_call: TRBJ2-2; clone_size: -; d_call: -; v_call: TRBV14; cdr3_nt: TGTGCCAGCAGCTCGTTAATCACCGGGGAGCTGTTTTTT; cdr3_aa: CASSSLITGELFF
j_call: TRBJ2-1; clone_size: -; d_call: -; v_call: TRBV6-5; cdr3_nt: TGTGCCAGCAGTTACTCGCGGGGTCGGGGCTACAATGAGCAGTTCTTC; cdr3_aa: CASSYSRGRGYNEQFF
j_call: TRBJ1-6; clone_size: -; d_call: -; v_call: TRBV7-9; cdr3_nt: TGTGCCAGCAGCTTCTCCACGAATCATTCACCCCTCCACTTT; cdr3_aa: CASSFSTNHSPLHF
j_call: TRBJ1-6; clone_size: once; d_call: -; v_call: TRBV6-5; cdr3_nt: TGTGCCAGCATCGCCACAGGGTCACCCCTCCACTTT; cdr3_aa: CASIATGSPLHF
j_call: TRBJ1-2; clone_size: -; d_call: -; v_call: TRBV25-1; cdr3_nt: TGTGCCAGCAGTGAATACACGGGGGGCGCATATATCTATGGCTACACCTTC; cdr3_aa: CASSEYTGGAYIYGYTF
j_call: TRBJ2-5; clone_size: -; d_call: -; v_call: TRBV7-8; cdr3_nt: TGTGCCAGCAGCCAGGAGGCTCACCAAGAGACCCAGTACTTC; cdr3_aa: CASSQEAHQETQYF
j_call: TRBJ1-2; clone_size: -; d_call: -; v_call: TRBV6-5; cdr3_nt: TGTGCCAGCAGTCCATGGGAGGATGGAGGCTACACCTTC; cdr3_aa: CASSPWEDGGYTF
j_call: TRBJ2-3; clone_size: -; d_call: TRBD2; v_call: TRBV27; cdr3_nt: TGTGCCAGCAGTTCCCTAGCGGGGCTCACAGATACGCAGTATTTT; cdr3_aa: CASSSLAGLTDTQYF
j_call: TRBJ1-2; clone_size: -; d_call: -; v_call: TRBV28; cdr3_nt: TGTGCCAGCAGTCCCCCGACAGGCCAATTTGGCTACACCTTC; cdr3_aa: CASSPPTGQFGYTF
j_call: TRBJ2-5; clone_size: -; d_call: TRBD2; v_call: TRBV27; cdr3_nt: TGTGCCTCCCGTAGCGGGAACCAAGAGACCCAGTACTTC; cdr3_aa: CASRSGNQETQYF
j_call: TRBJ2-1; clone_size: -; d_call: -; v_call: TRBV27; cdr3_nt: TGTGCCAGCAGTTTAAGGTCCCCGTTCTACAATGAGCAGTTCTTC; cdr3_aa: CASSLRSPFYNEQFF
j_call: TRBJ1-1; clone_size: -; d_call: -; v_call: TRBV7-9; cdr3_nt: TGTGCCAGCACCCCAGGTGCTTCGAACACTGAAGCTTTCTTT; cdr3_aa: CASTPGASNTEAFF
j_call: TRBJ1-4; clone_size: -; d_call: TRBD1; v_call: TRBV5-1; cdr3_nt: TGCGCCAGCAGCTCGGACAGGGGGGGAGCAACTAATGAAAAACTGTTTTTT; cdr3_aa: CASSSDRGGATNEKLFF